A selection of T cell receptor beta chains follows, all from one sample in a study of early T cells in non-severe SARS-CoV-2 infection. TCRdb analysed the 5' RACE reads with MiXCR anew, one entry per CDR3 protein. The data hold roughly 38,000 distinct CDR3 sequences, with almost 6% observed a single time. Sequenced material: whole blood. These receptors were obtained from an adult who was a healthcare worker with PCR-confirmed SARS-CoV-2 infection or an uninfected control (not recorded which). CDR3s include the opening cysteine and the closing phenylalanine or tryptophan. The D gene is left open where the match is weak. Rows give clone size only sometimes, using once, few, many, or a class for an expanded clone.

v_gene	abundance	j_gene	d_gene	CDR3nt	CDR3aa
TRBV11-2	many	TRBJ1-1	TRBD1	TGTGCCAGCAGCTCCCGTGGAGACAGGGGACGCACTGAAGCTTTCTTT	CASSSRGDRGRTEAFF
TRBV5-8	many	TRBJ1-1	-	TGTGCCATTACCCTCGGTTGGGACATAAACACTGAAGCTTTCTTT	CAITLGWDINTEAFF
TRBV10-2	-	TRBJ2-4	TRBD2	TGCGCCAGCAGGAGCGGGAGCGTTCAGTACTTC	CASRSGSVQYF
TRBV6-6	many	TRBJ2-3	-	TGTGCCAGCAGTCCCCTCCCTAGGGAAGCGGCGCAGTATTTT	CASSPLPREAAQYF
TRBV29-1	few	TRBJ1-1	-	TGCAGCGCCAGGGGCGCCGAAGCTTTCTTT	CSARGAEAFF
TRBV5-1	few	TRBJ2-5	-	TGCGCCAGCAGCTTGGCCCGCATGGGGGGACGGCTAGAGACCCAGTACTTC	CASSLARMGGRLETQYF
TRBV9	many	TRBJ2-7	TRBD1	TGTGCCAGCAGCCCCCGGGCAGGGGGCCAGTACGAGCAGTACTTC	CASSPRAGGQYEQYF
TRBV29-1	medium-sized	TRBJ1-2	-	TGCAGCGTTGCCAGGGGTGACTATGGCTACACCTTC	CSVARGDYGYTF
TRBV7-2	many	TRBJ2-3	TRBD2	TGTGCCAGCAGCTCGGAGGGGACTATAACAGATACGCAGTATTTT	CASSSEGTITDTQYF
TRBV5-8	-	TRBJ2-1	-	TGTGCCAGCAGCTCCTATAGGGGAGATGAGCAGTTCTTC	CASSSYRGDEQFF
TRBV20-1	-	TRBJ2-3	TRBD2	TGCAGTGCTAGTGACCAGCGGGGGACAGATACGCAGTATTTT	CSASDQRGTDTQYF
TRBV6-5	many	TRBJ2-6	-	TGTGCCAGCAGGCCGGTTGGGGGGGCCAACGTCCTGACTTTC	CASRPVGGANVLTF
TRBV20-1	many	TRBJ2-7	-	TGCAGTGCTATACGGGCGGTAGTATACGAGCAGTACTTC	CSAIRAVVYEQYF